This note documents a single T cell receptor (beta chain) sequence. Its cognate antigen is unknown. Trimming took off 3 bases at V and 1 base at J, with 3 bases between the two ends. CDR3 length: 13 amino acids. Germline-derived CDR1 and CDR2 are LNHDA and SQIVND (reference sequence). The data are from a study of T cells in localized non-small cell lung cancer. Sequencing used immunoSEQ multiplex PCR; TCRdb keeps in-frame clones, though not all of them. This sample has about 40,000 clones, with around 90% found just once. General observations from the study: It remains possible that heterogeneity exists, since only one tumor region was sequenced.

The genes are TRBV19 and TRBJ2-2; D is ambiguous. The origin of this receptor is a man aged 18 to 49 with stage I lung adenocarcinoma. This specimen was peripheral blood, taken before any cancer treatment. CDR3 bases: TGTGCCAGTAGTATGGGGAACACCGGGGAGCTGTTTTTT. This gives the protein CASSMGNTGELFF. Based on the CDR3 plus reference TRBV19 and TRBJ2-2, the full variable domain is DGGITQSPKYLFRKEGQNVTLSCEQNLNHDAMYWYRQDPGQGLRLIYYSQIVNDFQKGDIAEGYSVSREKKESFPLTVTSAQKNPTAFYLCASSMGNTGELFFGEGSRLTVL.